The 7 T cell receptor beta chains presented below share a single source sample, sequenced in a study of response to subunit inactivated influenza vaccine. MiXCR, applied by TCRdb to the RT-PCR reads, yields one record per CDR3 protein. The repertoire includes hundreds of thousands of distinct CDR3 sequences, around 20% of them detected once, and 11% sits in the top ten. The material was PBMCs from blood, obtained less than 6 days after vaccination. These receptors originate from a man aged 50 to 60 who received an inactivated influenza vaccine.

The table lists this clonotype with a few counts. The chain combines TRBV6-5 with TRBJ1-2; D unclear. Germline V gives CDR1 MNHEY, CDR2 SVGAGI. The V end was cut by 2 bases, the J end by 1 base, with 5 bases between. This CDR3 comprises 13 residues. The CDR3 coding sequence is TGTGCCAGCAGTTACGGGCATAACTATGGCTACACCTTC. Translated, it gives CASSYGHNYGYTF.

The chain uses TRBV7-6 and TRBJ2-7, with TRBD2 as a possible D gene (7 bases). This CDR3 has 15 residues. Germline lookup yields CDR1 SGHVS and CDR2 FNYEAQ. Deletions cut 4 bases from V and 4 bases from J, with 17 bases between. CDR3 sequence (DNA): TGTGCCAGCAGCTCACGTTTGGGGGGGGCTTACGAGCAGTACTTC. Its translation: CASSSRLGGAYEQYF.

Many counts were recorded for this clonotype. The rearrangement uses TRBV12-3 or TRBV12-4 and TRBJ2-1; D might be TRBD1 or TRBD2, each matching 6 bases. The CDR3 spans 15 residues. Trimming took off 6 bases at V and 6 bases at J, with 18 bases between the two ends. The CDR3: CASRGGRTYSNEQFF. DNA of the CDR3: TGTGCCAGCAGAGGGGGGCGGACGTACTCCAATGAGCAGTTCTTC.

There are a few counts of this clonotype. This rearrangement joins TRBV20-1 to TRBJ2-3, with 10 positions matching TRBD1. Germline assignment: CDR1 DFQATT and CDR2 SNEGSKA (reference sequence). The CDR3 is 16 amino acids. Trimming took 5 bases from V and 3 from J; bases not matched to a gene: 11. The CDR3 coding sequence is TGCAGTGCTCGCACCAAGCCGGGACAGGGGACAGATACGCAGTATTTT. Residues: CSARTKPGQGTDTQYF.

The rearrangement uses TRBV9 and TRBJ2-1; no clear D gene. The CDR3 contains 15 residues. Trimming removed 0 bases from V and 8 bases from J, with 15 bases in between. CDR1 is SGDLS and CDR2 is YYNGEE in the germline V gene. The CDR3 region has the DNA TGTGCCAGCAGCGTAGGAGGTAGACCAGTGCATGAGCAGTTCTTC. Its protein product is CASSVGGRPVHEQFF.

In this sample, this clonotype turned up a few times. The V and J genes are TRBV29-1 and TRBJ2-2; 8 nucleotides agree with TRBD1. V lost 4 bases and J lost 5; bases outside the gene matches: 6. The CDR3 runs to 14 residues. Germline V gene sequence: CDR1 SQVTM, CDR2 ANQGSEA. CDR3 in amino acids: CSVGAGGRTGELFF. CDR3 nucleotide sequence: TGCAGCGTTGGGGCAGGGGGCAGGACCGGGGAGCTGTTTTTT.

V is TRBV10-2 and J is TRBJ2-1, with unresolved D. Germline CDR1 reads WSHSY; CDR2 reads SAAADI. V was clipped by 0 bases and J by 7 bases, with 10 bases between them. This CDR3 spans 14 amino acids. CDR3 sequence (DNA): TGCGCCAGCAGTGAGTCGACTTTATTTAATGAGCAGTTCTTC. Its translation is CASSESTLFNEQFF.